The 16 T cell receptor beta chains reported below all come from one sample, sequenced in a study of blood T cell repertoires in COVID-19. Clones were read by immunoSEQ multiplex PCR, and TCRdb kept only the in-frame ones, dropping some. This sample has some 300,000 clones, with approximately 90% found just once. The sample taken for sequencing was PBMCs or T cells enriched from blood (not recorded which). These receptors all stem from a woman aged 60-75 years in a cohort exposed to, infected with or recovered from COVID-19 (not recorded which).

This clone was observed a few times. This sequence joins TRBV28 and TRBJ2-5; D is possibly TRBD1 or TRBD2 (11 bases each). This CDR3 is 21 amino acids long. Germline CDR1 and CDR2: MDHEN and SYDVKM. V gave up 4 bases and J gave up 4 bases, with 34 bases separating them. CDR3 in amino acids: CASSYPSDRGRTSGSSETQYF. In DNA, the CDR3 is TGTGCCAGCAGTTACCCTTCGGACAGGGGGCGAACTAGCGGGAGTTCAGAGACCCAGTACTTC.

The genes are TRBV30 and TRBJ1-2; weak D call: TRBD1 (6 bases). The ends were cut back, 0 bases at V and 4 bases at J, with 9 bases in the middle. Per germline, CDR1 GTSNPN and CDR2 SVGIG (reference sequence). The CDR3 has 13 residues. In DNA form, the CDR3 reads TGTGCCTGGAGTGTTGGACAGAGCTATGGCTACACCTTC. Encoded protein: CAWSVGQSYGYTF.

This chain connects TRBV7-2 to TRBJ2-7; a weak D match, TRBD1 (6 bases). The CDR3 has 13 residues. Germline V lookup: CDR1 SGHTA, CDR2 FQGNSA. The V and J ends lost 0 bases and 4 bases respectively, with 7 bases between them. CDR3 residues: CASSLARGYEQYF. The CDR3 DNA follows: TGTGCCAGCAGCTTAGCCAGGGGATACGAGCAGTACTTC.

V and J are TRBV7-3 and TRBJ2-1; TRBD1 might be the D (6 bases). The CDR3 consists of 16 residues. Germline CDR1 and CDR2: SGHTA and FQGTGA. Trimming left V 5 bases short and J 0 bases short, with 14 bases between. The CDR3 region has the DNA TGTGCCAGCAGCCCCCAGAGGGGGAGCTCCTACAATGAGCAGTTCTTC. Residues: CASSPQRGSSYNEQFF.

V and J are TRBV28 and TRBJ2-1; maybe TRBD1 (6 bases). CDR3 size: 14 residues. The germline gives CDR1 MDHEN, CDR2 SYDVKM. Deletions cut 6 bases from V and 3 bases from J, with 12 bases between. The CDR3, as DNA: TGTGCCAGCAGGAGCAGGGGTTACTACAATGAGCAGTTCTTC. The encoded protein is CASRSRGYYNEQFF. Filled out from reference TRBV28 and TRBJ2-1, the complete variable domain reads DVKVTQSSRYLVKRTGEKVFLECVQDMDHENMFWYRQDPGLGLRLIYFSYDVKMKEKGDIPEGYSVSREKKERFSLILESASTNQTSMYLCASRSRGYYNEQFFGPGTRLTVL.

The rearrangement uses TRBV7-9 and TRBJ1-5; D gene unclear. The CDR3 sequence is 15 residues long. V was clipped by 4 bases and J by 0 bases, with 10 bases between them. The germline V gene encodes CDR1 SEHNR and CDR2 FQNEAQ (reference sequence). DNA for the CDR3: TGTGCCAGCAGCTCGGAGGACGGTAGCAATCAGCCCCAGCATTTT. Encoded protein: CASSSEDGSNQPQHF.

The V gene is TRBV19, the J gene TRBJ2-1, with TRBD2 matching over 10 bases. Unmatched junction bases numbered 12, after V lost 6 bases and J lost 10 bases. Germline CDR1 is LNHDA and CDR2 is SQIVND (reference sequence). The CDR3 runs to 15 residues. The CDR3 spells CASREASGGMREQFF. The DNA of the CDR3 is TGTGCCAGTAGAGAGGCTAGCGGGGGTATGCGGGAGCAGTTCTTC.

The gene calls are TRBV10-3 and TRBJ2-5, with 9 bases aligning to TRBD2. V was clipped by 5 bases and J by 5 bases; unmatched bases: 6. CDR1 is ENHRY and CDR2 is SYGVKD in the germline V gene. The CDR3 is 14 amino acids. The CDR3 here is CAISLAGDGETQYF. The CDR3 DNA follows: TGTGCCATCAGTTTAGCGGGAGATGGGGAGACCCAGTACTTC.

The CDR3 DNA sequence: TGTGCTAGTGGTTTTGAGGGCCTGGACTACACCTTC. This gives the protein CASGFEGLDYTF. This rearrangement joins TRBV12-5 to TRBJ1-2; no reliable D call. V gave up 3 bases and J gave up 10 bases, with 12 bases separating them. Germline assignment: CDR1 LGHNT and CDR2 FRNRAP. The CDR3 runs to 12 residues.

The V call is TRBV10-3, the J call TRBJ2-5; a possible D gene is TRBD1 (6 bases). The length of the CDR3 is 13 residues. Per the germline V gene, CDR1 is ENHRY and CDR2 is SYGVKD. V lost 6 bases and J lost 1, with 9 bases in between. CDR3 DNA: TGTGCCATCAGACCGACAGGCCAAGAGACCCAGTACTTC. Its protein is CAIRPTGQETQYF.

The table lists this clone with a count of one. The chain joins TRBV12-3 or TRBV12-4 to TRBJ2-7; TRBD1 might be the D (6 bases). V dropped 3 bases and J dropped 4 bases, with 10 bases sitting between them. CDR3 length equals 13 residues. The CDR3 sequence: CASSFGGPYEQYF. The CDR3 region has the DNA TGTGCCAGCAGTTTTGGGGGCCCTTACGAGCAGTACTTC.

CDR3 sequence: CASSAGTASGNTIYF. The CDR3 nucleotides are TGTGCCAGCAGCGCGGGGACAGCTTCTGGAAACACCATATATTTT. The V call is TRBV5-6, the J call TRBJ1-3; 7 nucleotides match TRBD1. The germline V gene encodes CDR1 SGHDT and CDR2 YYEEEE. V shed 4 bases, J shed 1 base, and the junction held 5 bases outside the gene matches. The CDR3 covers 15 residues. Drawing the rest from reference TRBV5-6 and TRBJ1-3, the complete variable domain is DAGVTQSPTHLIKTRGQQVTLRCSPKSGHDTVSWYQQALGQGPQFIFQYYEEEERQRGNFPDRFSGHQFPNYSSELNVNALLLGDSALYLCASSAGTASGNTIYFGEGSWLTVV.

This chain links TRBV6-1 with TRBJ2-2; D not resolved. CDR1 MNHNS and CDR2 SASEGT come from the germline V gene. V shed 2 bases and J shed 4 bases, with 5 bases lying between them. The CDR3 sequence is 13 residues long. The CDR3 loop is CASSEQATGELFF. The CDR3 coding sequence is TGTGCCAGCAGTGAACAGGCCACCGGGGAGCTGTTTTTT.

V is TRBV3-1 (or the pseudogene TRBV3-2) and J is TRBJ1-2, with 7 nucleotides matching TRBD1. With 2 bases clipped from V and 4 bases from J, the junction kept 16 bases outside the gene matches. CDR3 length: 18 amino acids. Germline loops: CDR1 LGHDT, CDR2 YNNKEL (reference sequence). The chain's CDR3 is CASSQQHRGRDGAYGYTF. In DNA form, the CDR3 reads TGTGCCAGCAGCCAACAACACAGGGGTAGGGACGGCGCCTATGGCTACACCTTC.

V and J are TRBV27 and TRBJ2-1; tentatively, D is TRBD1 (5 bases). V lost 8 bases and J lost 5, with 13 bases in between. Per the germline V gene, CDR1 is MNHEY and CDR2 is SMNVEV (reference sequence). There are 13 residues in the CDR3. The CDR3 here is CASLGRTNNEQFF. The CDR3 bases are TGTGCCAGCTTAGGGCGGACAAACAATGAGCAGTTCTTC.

This clone occurred many times. V is TRBV27 and J is TRBJ2-7, with D tentatively TRBD1 (5 bases). CDR1 and CDR2 (germline): MNHEY, SMNVEV (reference sequence). V was clipped by 4 bases and J by 3 bases, with 10 bases between them. This CDR3 contains 13 residues. Written as DNA, the CDR3 is TGTGCCAGCAGTTCACATCAGGGCTACGAGCAGTACTTC. This codes for CASSSHQGYEQYF.